Below, one T cell receptor beta chain is given with its context. Its matching antigen is unknown. Trimming removed 3 bases from V and 2 bases from J, with 6 bases in between. The CDR3 runs to 13 residues. CDR1 and CDR2 (germline): SGHTA, FQGNSA. The data originate from a study of cytomegalovirus exposure and HLA in healthy donors. The PCR ran on 60 Vbeta and 13 Jbeta primers. TCRdb's copy holds only in-frame clones and misses some; the assay was immunoSEQ multiplex PCR. Among about 170,000 clones, approximately 81% were seen once, and the ten largest hold about 2.5%. Findings and limits, study-wide: Several of the most significant clusters appeared, in a later analysis, to be linked to common viral pathogens.

This receptor was identified in a man in his thirties or forties in good health and CMV-seropositive. Source material: PBMCs. The rearrangement joins TRBV7-2 to TRBJ2-3; D is unresolved. In nucleotides, the CDR3 is TGTGCCAGCAGCTTTAGCCCCACAGATACGCAGTATTTT. This encodes CASSFSPTDTQYF.